Listed below are T cell receptor beta chains from one sample, sequenced in a study of T-cell reconstitution after alpha-beta-depleted transplantation in children. TCRdb used MiXCR to reprocess the PCR reads, holding one entry per CDR3 protein. The sample shows around 400,000 distinct CDR3 sequences, roughly 21% of them seen only once. This specimen was PBMCs from the stem cell graft donor, taken from the stem cell graft. The receptor set was obtained from a human donor who donated a stem cell graft to a child with acute myeloid leukemia. CDR3s include the opening cysteine and the closing phenylalanine or tryptophan. Fields, in order: clone size, J gene, D gene, V gene, CDR3 protein, CDR3 DNA. The D gene is left open where the match is weak. The listing skips clone size in some rows; elsewhere it reads once, few, many or a size class.

>NA|TRBJ1-1|NA|TRBV12-3/TRBV12-4
CASSFAVMNTEAFF
TGTGCCAGCAGTTTCGCAGTAATGAACACTGAAGCTTTCTTT
>NA|TRBJ2-7|NA|TRBV12-3/TRBV12-4
CASSLFLYEQYF
TGTGCCAGCAGTTTATTTCTCTACGAGCAGTACTTC
>NA|TRBJ2-3|NA|TRBV2
CASIPGDILTQYF
TGTGCCAGCATCCCCGGGGACATCTTAACGCAGTATTTT
>NA|TRBJ2-5|TRBD1|TRBV10-3
CAINGAPGQGKETQYF
TGTGCCATCAATGGGGCCCCGGGACAGGGAAAAGAGACCCAGTACTTC
>many|TRBJ2-5|NA|TRBV4-3
CASSQDSEWYF
TGCGCCAGCAGCCAAGACAGTGAATGGTACTTC
>NA|TRBJ2-5|TRBD1|TRBV20-1
CSARRTGFQQETQYF
TGCAGTGCTAGAAGGACAGGGTTTCAGCAAGAGACCCAGTACTTC
>NA|TRBJ2-2|NA|TRBV5-1
CASSLGGDANTGELFF
TGCGCCAGCAGCTTGGGGGGCGACGCGAACACCGGGGAGCTGTTTTTT
>NA|TRBJ2-3|NA|TRBV29-1
CSVESVASLDAQYF
TGCAGCGTTGAATCTGTGGCTAGCCTGGATGCGCAGTATTTT
>many|TRBJ2-7|NA|TRBV29-1
CSVVRGSLLYEQYF
TGCAGCGTTGTTAGAGGCAGTCTTCTCTACGAGCAGTACTTC
>many|TRBJ2-1|NA|TRBV11-2
CASSLDPGRYNEQFF
TGTGCCAGCAGCTTAGACCCCGGACGGTACAATGAGCAGTTCTTC
>NA|TRBJ2-1|NA|TRBV4-3
CASSQDRPQYNEQFF
TGCGCCAGCAGCCAAGATCGACCCCAATACAATGAGCAGTTCTTC
>few|TRBJ2-7|NA|TRBV4-2
CASSQVSSGVKYEQYF
TGTGCCAGCAGCCAAGTTTCGTCGGGAGTTAAGTACGAGCAGTACTTC
>many|TRBJ2-1|TRBD2|TRBV7-3
CASSTSGIPYNEQFF
TGTGCCAGCAGTACTAGCGGGATACCGTACAATGAGCAGTTCTTC
>many|TRBJ2-1|TRBD2|TRBV27
CASSFWTSGSHNEQFF
TGTGCCAGCAGTTTCTGGACTAGCGGGAGCCACAATGAGCAGTTCTTC
>few|TRBJ1-2|NA|TRBV5-6
CASSLEQGFGYTF
TGTGCCAGCAGCTTGGAACAGGGTTTTGGCTACACCTTC
>NA|TRBJ2-3|NA|TRBV28
CASSLTQNRARGDTQYF
TGTGCCAGCAGTTTGACACAGAACAGGGCCAGGGGAGATACGCAGTATTTT
>NA|TRBJ2-1|TRBD2|TRBV9
CASSETSGRYSYNEQFF
TGTGCCAGCAGCGAAACTAGCGGGCGGTACTCCTACAATGAGCAGTTCTTC